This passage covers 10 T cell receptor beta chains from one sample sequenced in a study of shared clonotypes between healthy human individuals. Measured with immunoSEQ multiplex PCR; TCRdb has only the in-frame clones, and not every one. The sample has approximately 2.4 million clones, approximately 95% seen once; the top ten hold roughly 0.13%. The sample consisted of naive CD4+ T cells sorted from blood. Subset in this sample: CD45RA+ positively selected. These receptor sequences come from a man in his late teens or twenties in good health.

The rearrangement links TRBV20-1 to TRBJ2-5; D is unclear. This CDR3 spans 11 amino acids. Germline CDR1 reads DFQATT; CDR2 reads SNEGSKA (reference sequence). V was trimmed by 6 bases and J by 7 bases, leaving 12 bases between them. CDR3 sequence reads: CSAFGRVTQYF. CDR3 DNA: TGCAGTGCCTTCGGGCGTGTGACCCAGTACTTC.

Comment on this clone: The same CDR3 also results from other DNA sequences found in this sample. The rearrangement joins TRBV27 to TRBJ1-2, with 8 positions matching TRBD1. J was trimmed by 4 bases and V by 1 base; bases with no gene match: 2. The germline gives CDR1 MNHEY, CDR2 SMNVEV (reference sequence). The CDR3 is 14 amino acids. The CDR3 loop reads CASSLYGTGYGYTF. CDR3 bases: TGTGCCAGCAGTTTATACGGGACAGGCTATGGCTACACCTTC.

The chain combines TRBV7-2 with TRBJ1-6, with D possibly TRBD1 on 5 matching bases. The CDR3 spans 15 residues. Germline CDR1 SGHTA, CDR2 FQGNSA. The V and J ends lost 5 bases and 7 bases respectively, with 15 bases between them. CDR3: CASSRDGILNSPLHF. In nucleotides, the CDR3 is TGTGCCAGCAGCCGGGACGGGATTCTAAATTCACCCCTCCACTTT.

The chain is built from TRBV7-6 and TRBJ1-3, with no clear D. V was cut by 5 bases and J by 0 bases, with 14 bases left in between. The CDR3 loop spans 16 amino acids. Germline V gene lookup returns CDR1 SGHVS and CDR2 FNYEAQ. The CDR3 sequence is CASSQTPWSSGNTIYF. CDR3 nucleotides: TGTGCCAGCAGCCAAACACCGTGGAGCTCTGGAAACACCATATATTTT.

The CDR3 DNA is TGTGCCATCAGTAACGCAGCGACAGGGGATGGGGGTGAGCAGTTCTTC. Protein product: CAISNAATGDGGEQFF. V and J are TRBV10-3 and TRBJ2-1; 8 nucleotides match TRBD1. The CDR3 extends over 16 amino acids. Germline CDR1 is ENHRY and CDR2 is SYGVKD. The J segment lost 9 bases and the V segment lost 5 bases, leaving 15 bases of the junction unmatched.

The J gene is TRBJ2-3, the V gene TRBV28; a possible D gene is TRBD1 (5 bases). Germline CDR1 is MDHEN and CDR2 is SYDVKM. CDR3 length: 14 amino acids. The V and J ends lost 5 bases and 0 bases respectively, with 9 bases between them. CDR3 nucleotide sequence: TGTGCCAGCAGTACACAGGACAGCACAGATACGCAGTATTTT. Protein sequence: CASSTQDSTDTQYF.

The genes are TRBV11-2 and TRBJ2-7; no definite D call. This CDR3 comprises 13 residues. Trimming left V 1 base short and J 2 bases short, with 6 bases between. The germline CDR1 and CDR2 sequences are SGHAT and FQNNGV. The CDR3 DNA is TGTGCCAGCAGCTTAGCTCCCGCCTACGAGCAGTACTTC. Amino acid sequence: CASSLAPAYEQYF.

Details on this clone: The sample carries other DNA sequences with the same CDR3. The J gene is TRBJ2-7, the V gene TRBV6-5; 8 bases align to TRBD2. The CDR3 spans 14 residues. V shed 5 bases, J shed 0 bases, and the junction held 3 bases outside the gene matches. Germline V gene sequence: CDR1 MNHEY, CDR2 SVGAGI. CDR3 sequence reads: CASSRGTSSYEQYF. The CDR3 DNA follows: TGTGCCAGCAGTCGAGGGACTAGCTCCTACGAGCAGTACTTC.

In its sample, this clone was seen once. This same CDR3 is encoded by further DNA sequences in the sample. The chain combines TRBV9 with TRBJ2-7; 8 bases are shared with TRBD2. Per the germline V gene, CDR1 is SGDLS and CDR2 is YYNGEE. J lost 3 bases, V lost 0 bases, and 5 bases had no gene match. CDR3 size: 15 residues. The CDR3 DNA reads TGTGCCAGCAGCGTAGAGGCGGGAGGCCTCTACGAGCAGTACTTC. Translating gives CASSVEAGGLYEQYF. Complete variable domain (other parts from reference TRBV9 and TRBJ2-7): DSGVTQTPKHLITATGQRVTLRCSPRSGDLSVYWYQQSLDQGLQFLIQYYNGEERAKGNILERFSAQQFPDLHSELNLSSLELGDSALYFCASSVEAGGLYEQYFGPGTRLTVT.

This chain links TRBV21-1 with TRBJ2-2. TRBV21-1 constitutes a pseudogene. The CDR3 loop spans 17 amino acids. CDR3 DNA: TGTGCCAGCAGCAGGGTTAGGGCAATCGCGAACACCGGGGAGCTGTTTTTT. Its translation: CASSRVRAIANTGELFF.